Listed here are 26 T cell receptor beta chains from one sample, sequenced in a study of cytomegalovirus exposure and HLA in healthy donors. PCR used 60 Vbeta primers and 13 Jbeta primers. Assay: immunoSEQ multiplex PCR; the TCRdb copy retains only in-frame clones and omits some. The sample includes tens of thousands of clones, roughly 75% of them seen just once. The sample taken for sequencing was PBMCs. These receptors all stem from a woman between 40 and 50 years old in good health and CMV-seronegative.

The chain uses TRBV7-3 and TRBJ2-5, with 7 bases matching TRBD2. The germline V gene encodes CDR1 SGHTA and CDR2 FQGTGA. CDR3 length equals 15 residues. Losses at the gene ends were 1 base for V and 2 bases for J; bases not matched to a gene: 4. The chain's CDR3 is CASSLRGGAQETQYF. CDR3 coding DNA: TGTGCCAGCAGCTTAAGGGGAGGGGCTCAAGAGACCCAGTACTTC.

The rearrangement joins TRBV29-1 to TRBJ2-1; TRBD2 matches at 9 bases. The germline V gene encodes CDR1 SQVTM and CDR2 ANQGSEA. V shed 2 bases and J 6 bases; nucleotides not matched to a gene: 26. This CDR3 region has 21 residues. CDR3 bases: TGCAGCGTTGAATTAAAAACTTTCGGCGCTAGCGGGACATCCTCGCCCAATGAGCAGTTCTTC. It translates to CSVELKTFGASGTSSPNEQFF.

This clone was seen a handful of times. The V gene is TRBV5-1, the J gene TRBJ1-1; TRBD1 might be the D (6 bases). Germline V CDR1 and CDR2: SGHRS, YFSETQ. CDR3 length: 14 amino acids. V was cut by 8 bases and J by 5 bases, with 19 bases left in between. CDR3 bases: TGCGCCAGTCAGTTGGGGGACAAAGGGACTGAAGCTTTCTTT. Amino acid sequence: CASQLGDKGTEAFF.

This clone was found a few times. The V gene is TRBV5-6, the J gene TRBJ2-3, with 8 bases that match TRBD2. This CDR3 contains 15 residues. Trimming took 1 base from V and 2 from J; bases not matched to a gene: 3. The germline CDR1 and CDR2 sequences are SGHDT and YYEEEE. The CDR3 loop is CASSLNGGATDTQYF. CDR3 nucleotides: TGTGCCAGCAGCTTGAACGGGGGGGCCACAGATACGCAGTATTTT.

This chain connects TRBV12-1 to TRBJ2-5; TRBD1 is the table's D call, not checked against the DNA. TRBV12-1 is deemed a pseudogene. This CDR3 has 16 amino acids. The DNA of the CDR3 is TGTGCCAGCAGCTTTGGGGGACAGGGGGCAGAGAAGACCCAGTACTTC. The encoded protein is CASSFGGQGAEKTQYF.

This clone came up a few times. The chain is built from TRBV5-4 and TRBJ2-2, with TRBD2 matching over 11 bases. Germline-derived CDR1 and CDR2 are SGHNT and YYREEE (reference sequence). V lost 4 bases and J lost 6; bases outside the gene matches: 2. The CDR3 sequence is 14 residues long. The CDR3 DNA sequence: TGTGCCAGCAGCCTGGGACTAGCGGCCGGGGAGCTGTTTTTT. Amino acids: CASSLGLAAGELFF.

This sequence joins TRBV5-1 and TRBJ1-1; 7 bases are a match to TRBD1. Germline V gene data show CDR1 as SGHRS and CDR2 as YFSETQ. V was clipped by 0 bases and J by 1 base; unmatched bases: 6. This CDR3 comprises 16 residues. The CDR3 loop reads CASSLAPTGANTEAFF. CDR3 in DNA: TGCGCCAGCAGCTTGGCCCCCACAGGGGCGAACACTGAAGCTTTCTTT.

The V gene is TRBV30, the J gene TRBJ1-3; 8 nucleotides align to TRBD1. The CDR3 totals 15 residues. Losses at the gene ends were 1 base for V and 2 bases for J; bases not matched to a gene: 4. Germline CDR1 and CDR2: GTSNPN and SVGIG (reference sequence). For the CDR3, the DNA is TGTGCCTGGAGTGAGGTCAGGGGGCCTGGAAACACCATATATTTT. Translating it yields CAWSEVRGPGNTIYF. The complete variable domain, with remaining parts taken from reference TRBV30 and TRBJ1-3, reads SQTIHQWPATLVQPVGSPLSLECTVEGTSNPNLYWYRQAAGRGLQLLFYSVGIGQISSEVPQNLSASRPQDRQFILSSKKLLLSDSGFYLCAWSEVRGPGNTIYFGEGSWLTVV.

The chain recombines TRBV30 with TRBJ1-1; D might be TRBD1 (6 bases). The germline CDR1 and CDR2 sequences are GTSNPN and SVGIG (reference sequence). The CDR3 extends over 13 amino acids. Trimming removed 2 bases at V and 5 bases at J, with 12 bases between. Here the CDR3 reads CAWSRNRETEAFF. The CDR3 nucleotides read TGTGCCTGGAGTAGGAACAGGGAAACTGAAGCTTTCTTT.

This chain joins TRBV4-1 and TRBJ2-1; maybe TRBD1 (6 bases). V shed 0 bases and J shed 10 bases, with 13 bases lying between them. The CDR3 spans 14 residues. Germline V gene sequence: CDR1 MGHRA, CDR2 YSYEKL. CDR3 sequence: CASSQDLGAWEQFF. CDR3 nucleotides: TGCGCCAGCAGCCAAGATCTGGGGGCCTGGGAGCAGTTCTTC.

The gene calls are TRBV7-9 and TRBJ2-1, with 7 bases identical to TRBD2. Germline loops: CDR1 SEHNR, CDR2 FQNEAQ (reference sequence). This CDR3 contains 14 residues. Losses at the gene ends were 2 bases for V and 9 bases for J; bases not matched to a gene: 7. The CDR3 sequence is CASSLTLAELEQFF. Written as DNA, the CDR3 is TGTGCCAGCAGCTTAACTCTAGCGGAGCTTGAGCAGTTCTTC.

The V call is TRBV5-1, the J call TRBJ1-2; weak D call: TRBD1 (5 bases). Germline V lookup: CDR1 SGHRS, CDR2 YFSETQ. The CDR3 runs to 14 residues. Trimming cost V 6 bases and J 6 bases, with 18 bases left between them. For the CDR3, the DNA is TGCGCCAGCAAAGCGGGGGTGATCTCAGATGGCTACACCTTC. Encoded protein: CASKAGVISDGYTF. Full variable domain (rest looked up from reference TRBV5-1 and TRBJ1-2): KAGVTQTPRYLIKTRGQQVTLSCSPISGHRSVSWYQQTPGQGLQFLFEYFSETQRNKGNFPGRFSGRQFSNSRSEMNVSTLELGDSALYLCASKAGVISDGYTFGSGTRLTVV.

This chain uses TRBV5-6 with TRBJ2-7; 8 bases match TRBD1. V lost 4 bases, J lost 0 bases, and 3 bases stayed unmatched. This CDR3 is 14 amino acids long. CDR1 is SGHDT and CDR2 is YYEEEE in the germline V gene. CDR3 nucleotides: TGTGCCAGCAGCGGAGGACAGGGCTCCTACGAGCAGTACTTC. Translating gives CASSGGQGSYEQYF.

CDR3 sequence reads: CASSPSGQYEQYF. The CDR3 DNA is TGCGCCAGCAGCCCCTCCGGACAGTACGAGCAGTACTTC. The rearrangement links TRBV5-1 to TRBJ2-7; tentative D call: TRBD1 (6 bases). Trimming removed 4 bases from V and 4 bases from J, with 12 bases in between. The CDR3 covers 13 residues. Per the germline V gene, CDR1 is SGHRS and CDR2 is YFSETQ.

The V and J genes are TRBV6-1 and TRBJ1-1, with D tentatively TRBD1 (5 bases). Germline assignment: CDR1 MNHNS and CDR2 SASEGT. The CDR3 is 12 amino acids. Trimming took off 5 bases at V and 6 bases at J, with 10 bases between the two ends. The CDR3 sequence is CASSWDYAEAFF. Here the CDR3 DNA reads TGTGCCAGCAGTTGGGACTACGCTGAAGCTTTCTTT.

The rearrangement links TRBV10-1 to TRBJ2-3; TRBD2 matches 9 bases. Germline CDR1 reads WNHNN; CDR2 reads SYGVQD (reference sequence). This CDR3 spans 14 amino acids. V gave up 2 bases and J gave up 5 bases; unmatched junction bases: 2. Here the CDR3 DNA reads TGCGCCAGCAGTGAGGGGACTAGCTTAGATACGCAGTATTTT. Protein product: CASSEGTSLDTQYF.

In this sample, this clone turned up a few times. The V gene is TRBV27, the J gene TRBJ1-1; TRBD1 matches at 7 bases. Germline assignment: CDR1 MNHEY and CDR2 SMNVEV (reference sequence). The CDR3 has 12 amino acids. V was pared by 5 bases and J by 6 bases, with 3 bases of the junction left unmatched. CDR3 sequence: CASSSTGAEAFF. The CDR3 coding sequence is TGTGCCAGCAGTAGTACAGGGGCTGAAGCTTTCTTT.

The chain joins TRBV7-9 to TRBJ1-3, with a possible D match to TRBD1 (5 bases). CDR3 length: 14 amino acids. The germline V gene encodes CDR1 SEHNR and CDR2 FQNEAQ (reference sequence). Deletions cut 6 bases from V and 6 bases from J, with 15 bases between. The CDR3, as DNA: TGTGCCAGCAGTGGGGCCAAGGGTAAAAACACCATATATTTT. Its protein product is CASSGAKGKNTIYF.

The V call is TRBV4-1, the J call TRBJ2-5, with a weak D call TRBD1 (5 bases). The J call may be mistaken, given a closer DNA end match to TRBJ2-7. There are 14 residues in the CDR3. The germline V gene encodes CDR1 MGHRA and CDR2 YSYEKL. The CDR3 is CASSQEETVYEQYF. CDR3 bases: TGCGCCAGCAGCCAAGAGGAGACAGTGTACGAGCAGTACTTC.

The chain joins TRBV21-1 to TRBJ2-2; the table's TRBD2 call for D was not verified on the DNA. TRBV21-1 represents a pseudogene. The CDR3 has 17 residues. The CDR3 DNA sequence: TGTGCCAGCATTTTAAGTAGCGGGGAGGCAGGAACCGGGGAGCTGTTTTTT. Translated: CASILSSGEAGTGELFF.

The chain carries TRBV7-3 and TRBJ2-1, with 9 positions matching TRBD2. The CDR3 contains 17 residues. With V trimmed by 5 bases and J by 6 bases, 14 bases remained unmatched. In germline, CDR1 is SGHTA, CDR2 FQGTGA. CDR3 DNA sequence: TGTGCCAGCAGCGATAGCGGGGGCCCCTTAATGGGCAATGAGCAGTTCTTC. This translates into CASSDSGGPLMGNEQFF. Full variable domain (outside the CDR3, taken from reference TRBV7-3 and TRBJ2-1): GAGVSQTPSNKVTEKGKYVELRCDPISGHTALYWYRQSLGQGPEFLIYFQGTGAADDSGLPNDRFFAVRPEGSVSTLKIQRTERGDSAVYLCASSDSGGPLMGNEQFFGPGTRLTVL.

The rearrangement links TRBV6-5 to TRBJ2-2; a possible D gene is TRBD2 (5 bases). The CDR3 is 14 amino acids. Germline V lookup: CDR1 MNHEY, CDR2 SVGAGI. Trimming removed 5 bases from V and 0 bases from J, with 7 bases in between. The CDR3 bases are TGTGCCAGCAGTCTCGGGGCGAACACCGGGGAGCTGTTTTTT. Protein product: CASSLGANTGELFF.

CDR3 residues: CAISERGGSRETQYF. The CDR3 nucleotides are TGTGCCATCAGTGAACGGGGGGGGAGTAGAGAGACCCAGTACTTC. This chain links TRBV10-3 with TRBJ2-5; 8 positions agree with TRBD2. Per germline, CDR1 ENHRY and CDR2 SYGVKD. V lost 3 bases to trimming and J lost 4 bases; unmatched junction nucleotides: 7. The length of the CDR3 is 15 residues.

The CDR3 sequence: CASSQGTSGMETQYF. CDR3 DNA sequence: TGCGCCAGCAGCCAAGGGACTAGCGGGATGGAGACCCAGTACTTC. The gene calls are TRBV4-3 and TRBJ2-5, with 12 bases that match TRBD2. Germline trimming cut 1 base from V and 5 bases from J; bases unmatched to any gene: 2. The CDR3 totals 15 residues. In germline, CDR1 is LGHNA, CDR2 YSLEER.

This chain links TRBV5-1 with TRBJ1-3; no firm D call. Germline V lookup: CDR1 SGHRS, CDR2 YFSETQ. The CDR3 runs 15 residues. Trimming took off 5 bases at V and 0 bases at J, with 12 bases between the two ends. CDR3 region: CASRAEDLSGNTIYF. The CDR3 DNA sequence: TGCGCCAGCAGAGCCGAGGATCTCTCTGGAAACACCATATATTTT.

The chain uses TRBV29-1 and TRBJ2-7; possibly TRBD1 for D (6 bases). The V end was cut by 4 bases, the J end by 6 bases, with 16 bases between. The CDR3 extends over 13 amino acids. The germline V gene encodes CDR1 SQVTM and CDR2 ANQGSEA. Here the CDR3 reads CSVGIQGRGEQYF. CDR3 sequence (DNA): TGCAGCGTTGGCATACAGGGTAGGGGCGAGCAGTACTTC.